The rows below give T cell receptor beta chains drawn from one sample of a study of T cell responses to AZD1222 COVID-19 vaccine. Libraries were prepared by immunoSEQ multiplex PCR; TCRdb keeps only in-frame clonotypes and omits some of them. Found here are 120,000 or so clones, 80% to 90% of them singletons; the top ten hold 9% to 9.5%. This sample comprised peripheral blood, obtained on day 0 of AZD1222 vaccination. These receptor sequences come from an adult in good health. The CDR3 runs from the conserved cysteine through the conserved F or W. D genes are given only for firm matches. Not every row has a clone size; where given, it reads once, few, many or a size class.

v_call,cdr3_length,j_call,d_call,clone_size,cdr3_nt,cdr3_aa
TRBV4-3,17,TRBJ1-4,NA,NA,TGCGCCAGCAGCCAAGAAGACAATAAGGCGGATAATGAAAAACTGTTTTTT,CASSQEDNKADNEKLFF
TRBV19,12,TRBJ2-2,NA,NA,TGTGCCAGTAGTGTAGGGACCGGGGAGCTGTTTTTT,CASSVGTGELFF
TRBV6-2/TRBV6-3,15,TRBJ2-7,TRBD2,NA,TGTGCCAGCAGTTACGGTACTAGCGGTACCTACGAGCAGTACTTC,CASSYGTSGTYEQYF
TRBV4-1,15,TRBJ2-7,NA,NA,TGCGCCAGCAGCCAAGTGTACGCGCGGGGCAACGAGCAGTACTTC,CASSQVYARGNEQYF
TRBV4-3,16,TRBJ1-6,NA,NA,TGCGCCAGCAGCCAAGGCCGAGCAGGGAATAATTCACCCCTCCACTTT,CASSQGRAGNNSPLHF
TRBV5-1,15,TRBJ1-2,TRBD1,once,TGCGCCAGCAGCTTGGTTGCCACAGGGGTGGATGGCTACACCTTC,CASSLVATGVDGYTF
TRBV6-5,15,TRBJ2-7,NA,NA,TGTGCCAGCAGTTACACTATGACTGGGGATCACGAGCAGTACTTC,CASSYTMTGDHEQYF
TRBV29-1,12,TRBJ2-7,TRBD1,NA,TGCAGCGTTATGGGACAGGGGAGGGAGCAGTACTTC,CSVMGQGREQYF
TRBV12-3/TRBV12-4,13,TRBJ2-2,NA,NA,TGTGCCAGCAGTTCCCAGGGCACCGGGGAGCTGTTTTTT,CASSSQGTGELFF
TRBV20-1,11,TRBJ1-1,NA,NA,TGCAGTGCCGAGCGGGAGGGGGGAGCTTTCTTT,CSAEREGGAFF
TRBV7-2,13,TRBJ2-5,NA,NA,TGTGCCAGCAGCTTAGGGACAGAAGAGACCCAGTACTTC,CASSLGTEETQYF
TRBV25-1,17,TRBJ1-3,NA,NA,TGTGCCAGCAGTGAAAATTCAGGGCTACTCTCTGGAAACACCATATATTTT,CASSENSGLLSGNTIYF
TRBV9,15,TRBJ1-4,NA,NA,TGTGCCAGCAGCGTGATAGGGGCCACTAATGAAAAACTGTTTTTT,CASSVIGATNEKLFF
TRBV5-1,13,TRBJ2-1,NA,once,TGCGCCAGCAGCTTGAATACTATCGGTGAGCAGTTCTTC,CASSLNTIGEQFF
TRBV6-2/TRBV6-3,16,TRBJ1-1,NA,NA,TGTGCCAGCAGTTACAGGGCAGGGAATCAGAACACTGAAGCTTTCTTT,CASSYRAGNQNTEAFF
TRBV27,16,TRBJ1-2,TRBD1,once,TGTGCCAGCAGTTTCCTCCCGGGACAGGGGACAGGGGGCTACACCTTC,CASSFLPGQGTGGYTF
TRBV7-9,13,TRBJ1-2,NA,NA,TGTGCCAGCAGCTTATCCGCAGGGAACGGCTACACCTTC,CASSLSAGNGYTF
TRBV6-5,14,TRBJ2-5,NA,NA,TGTGCCAGCACCCCAGTGGCGGCGGAAGAGACCCAGTACTTC,CASTPVAAEETQYF
TRBV10-3,16,TRBJ2-3,TRBD2,NA,TGTGCCATCAGTCGAGCGGGTAGCGGGGCGGCAGATACGCAGTATTTT,CAISRAGSGAADTQYF
TRBV24-1,16,TRBJ2-2,TRBD1,NA,TGTGCCACCAGTGAGACCGGGACAGAATACACCGGGGAGCTGTTTTTT,CATSETGTEYTGELFF
TRBV4-3,17,TRBJ2-5,NA,few,TGCGCCAGCAGCCAAGATAAGGGCAACCGCCTCCAAGAGACCCAGTACTTC,CASSQDKGNRLQETQYF
TRBV5-1,18,TRBJ2-6,NA,NA,TGCGCCAGCAGCTTGGAGGGACAACCAGCGCCTGGGGCCAACGTCCTGACTTTC,CASSLEGQPAPGANVLTF
TRBV7-9,12,TRBJ1-5,NA,few,TGTGCCAGCAGCGGAGAAAATCAGCCCCAGCATTTT,CASSGENQPQHF
TRBV29-1,14,TRBJ1-2,TRBD1,once,TGCAGCGTTGAAGTCAGGGGGTCCCCCTATGGCTACACCTTC,CSVEVRGSPYGYTF
TRBV7-2,14,TRBJ2-7,NA,NA,TGTGCCAGCAGTATTGACAGGTTTGGGGGGGAGCAGTACTTC,CASSIDRFGGEQYF
TRBV28,15,TRBJ2-3,NA,NA,TGTGCCAGCACCATCCCGGGACAGCGGGCCGATACGCAGTATTTT,CASTIPGQRADTQYF
TRBV7-9,17,TRBJ2-3,NA,NA,TGTGCCAGCAGCTTTAGTTCTGGAGTTTCTTACACAGATACGCAGTATTTT,CASSFSSGVSYTDTQYF
TRBV4-1,15,TRBJ1-4,TRBD1,NA,TGCGCCAGCAGCCAAATGGGACAGGGGAATGAAAAACTGTTTTTT,CASSQMGQGNEKLFF
TRBV6-1,15,TRBJ2-7,TRBD2,NA,TGTGCCAGCAGTGAAGACCTAGCGGGAATCTACGAGCAGTACTTC,CASSEDLAGIYEQYF
TRBV5-1,14,TRBJ2-1,TRBD1,NA,TGCGCCAGCAGTCCGGGACAGATAGCATCTGAGCAGTTCTTC,CASSPGQIASEQFF
TRBV7-9,16,TRBJ2-1,TRBD2,NA,TGTGCCAGCAGTTTTCCTAGCGGGAGGGCTCACAATGAGCAGTTCTTC,CASSFPSGRAHNEQFF
TRBV2,14,TRBJ2-1,NA,NA,TGTGCCAGCAGTGAACAGGGCCCCTACAATGAGCAGTTCTTC,CASSEQGPYNEQFF